A selection of T cell receptor beta chains follows, all from one sample in a study of shared clonotypes between healthy human individuals. Measured with immunoSEQ multiplex PCR; TCRdb has only the in-frame clones, and not every one. The sample holds hundreds of thousands of clones, around 78% seen once. Sequencing input: PBMCs. These receptor sequences come from a woman aged 40 to 55 in good health. Some clones in this sample may be carry-over from other donors' samples. The CDR3 runs from the conserved cysteine through the conserved F or W. The D gene is left open where the match is weak. Where a row states a size, it is once, few, many or the class of an expanded clone; other rows omit it.

-	-	TRBJ2-7	TRBV5-5	TGTGCCAGCAGCTTGGCCCTTCAACTAGGCTACGAGCAGTACTTC	CASSLALQLGYEQYF
-	TRBD2	TRBJ2-1	TRBV15	TGTGCCACCAGCGCGAGACTAGCGAAGGATGAGCAGTTCTTC	CATSARLAKDEQFF
-	-	TRBJ2-3	TRBV5-1	TGCGCCAGCAGCTTGGTGGGAGGAGCAGATACGCAGTATTTT	CASSLVGGADTQYF
few	TRBD2	TRBJ2-7	TRBV18	TGTGCCAGCTCACCAAATGGCGGGAGGACCTACGAGCAGTACTTC	CASSPNGGRTYEQYF
once	TRBD2	TRBJ2-1	TRBV7-9	TGTGCCAGCAGCCATCCTACTAGCGGGAGGGGCAATGAGCAGTTCTTC	CASSHPTSGRGNEQFF
-	-	TRBJ2-2	TRBV11-2	TGTGCCAGCAGCCTCCGGGACAAGAACACCGGGGAGCTGTTTTTT	CASSLRDKNTGELFF
-	-	TRBJ2-7	TRBV15	TGTGCCACCAGCGGCCGGGGCGCCCACGAGCAGTACTTC	CATSGRGAHEQYF
-	TRBD1	TRBJ2-1	TRBV27	TGTGCCAGCAGCCTCCGGTTGGACAGGGGGCCTATTGAGCAGTTCTTC	CASSLRLDRGPIEQFF
few	TRBD2	TRBJ2-7	TRBV7-2	TGTGCCAGCAGCTTAGCTGGGACTACCTCCTACGAGCAGTACTTC	CASSLAGTTSYEQYF
-	TRBD2	TRBJ2-3	TRBV5-4	TGTGCCAGCAGCTCCCGGGAGGTCGGCACAGATACGCAGTATTTT	CASSSREVGTDTQYF
-	TRBD1	TRBJ2-5	TRBV5-1	TGCGCCAGCAGCCTAGAGGGGGCGGAGTACTTC	CASSLEGAEYF
-	TRBD2	TRBJ2-1	TRBV5-1	TGCGCCAGCAGCTTGGAAGGCGGGAGAGGCGATGAGCAGTTCTTC	CASSLEGGRGDEQFF
-	-	TRBJ2-7	TRBV14	TGTGCCAGCAGCCCACGGGGCGGTCGCTACGAGCAGTACTTC	CASSPRGGRYEQYF
-	TRBD2	TRBJ2-1	TRBV28	TGTGCCAGCAGTTCACTAGCGTATGAGCAGTTCTTC	CASSSLAYEQFF